This record concerns one T cell receptor (beta chain) sequence. Its antigen remains unidentified. Amplification yielded TCR beta CDR3 regions, with RNA transcripts as the source. RT-PCR in the first round (using the HTBI primer set) targeted the TCR CDR3. TCRdb called the multiplex PCR reads again in MiXCR, with one record for every CDR3 protein. The sample carries 500,000 to 750,000 distinct CDR3 sequences, about 45% recorded once. The data were taken from a study of T cells in Graves' hyperthyroidism and ophthalmopathy. The V end was cut by 5 bases, the J end by 5 bases, with 15 bases between. This CDR3 is 14 amino acids long. Per germline, CDR1 MNHEY and CDR2 SVGAGI. Findings of the study overall: Most thyroid clonotypes expanded above 0.001 were also detected in blood.

The study enrolled patients aged 18 to 65 with newly diagnosed hyperthyroidism of under 2 months' duration. Together with thyroid ultrasound, orbital computed tomography, serum thyroxine and TRAb, clinical symptoms were used for diagnoses. The material sequenced was peripheral blood or thyroid tissue (not recorded which). The rearrangement joins TRBV6-5 to TRBJ1-1; maybe TRBD1 (5 bases). This clonotype was obtained from a woman younger than 35 with Graves' hyperthyroidism. CDR3 amino acids: CASSQSGGETEAFF. The CDR3 bases are TGTGCCAGCAGTCAGAGCGGAGGGGAGACTGAAGCTTTCTTT.